The 27 T cell receptor beta chains reported below all come from one sample, sequenced in a study of blood T cell repertoires in COVID-19. Libraries were prepared by immunoSEQ multiplex PCR; TCRdb keeps only in-frame clonotypes and omits some of them. Found here are a few hundred thousand clones, roughly 90% of them singletons; the top ten hold around a sixth. The sample was PBMCs or T cells enriched from blood (not recorded which). The receptor set was obtained from a woman in her 30s who had recovered from COVID-19.

The J gene is TRBJ1-2, the V gene TRBV28; tentatively, D is TRBD1 (6 bases). Trimming cost V 0 bases and J 4 bases, with 15 bases left between them. Germline V gives CDR1 MDHEN, CDR2 SYDVKM. This CDR3 has 16 amino acids. The CDR3 loop is CASSLWDRRPLYGYTF. For the CDR3, the DNA is TGTGCCAGCAGTTTATGGGACAGACGACCTCTCTATGGCTACACCTTC.

V is TRBV27 and J is TRBJ2-3, with 8 bases fitting TRBD1. After removal of 3 bases from V and 6 bases from J, the junction contained 5 bases not matched to a gene. CDR1 and CDR2 from the germline V gene are MNHEY and SMNVEV (reference sequence). The CDR3 has 14 amino acids. DNA of the CDR3: TGTGCCAGCAGTTTGACAGGGGCCGCGGATACGCAGTATTTT. As protein: CASSLTGAADTQYF.

This chain uses TRBV11-3 with TRBJ1-1; maybe TRBD1 (6 bases). This CDR3 has 16 amino acids. V was shortened by 3 bases and J by 3 bases, with 17 bases between the two germline ends. CDR1 is SGHNT, CDR2 YENEEA, per germline. The CDR3 DNA reads as TGTGCCAGCAGCTTCGGGACACCACAAGGGGACACTGAAGCTTTCTTT. Protein: CASSFGTPQGDTEAFF.

The chain combines TRBV10-3 with TRBJ1-3; a possible D gene is TRBD1 (5 bases). The ends were cut back, 4 bases at V and 8 bases at J, with 12 bases in the middle. Germline CDR1 reads ENHRY; CDR2 reads SYGVKD. The length of the CDR3 is 13 residues. This chain's CDR3 is CAISVGGEDTIYF. The CDR3 region has the DNA TGTGCCATCAGTGTCGGAGGGGAAGACACCATATATTTT.

This CDR3 reads CASSLEGRDFHEQFF. The CDR3 nucleotides are TGTGCCAGCAGCTTAGAAGGCAGGGACTTCCATGAGCAGTTCTTC. The chain employs TRBV11-2 and TRBJ2-1; maybe TRBD2 (6 bases). The CDR3 has 15 amino acids. Germline values: CDR1 SGHAT, CDR2 FQNNGV. Deletions cut 0 bases from V and 8 bases from J, with 14 bases between.

This rearrangement joins TRBV5-1 to TRBJ1-5, with D hard to call. The V and J ends lost 4 bases and 4 bases respectively, with 18 bases between them. The CDR3 sequence is 16 residues long. Per the germline V gene, CDR1 is SGHRS and CDR2 is YFSETQ. Written as DNA, the CDR3 is TGCGCCAGCAGCGATCTGCCGGCTAGGTCGAATCAGCCCCAGCATTTT. Translation gives CASSDLPARSNQPQHF.

The chain uses TRBV6-5 and TRBJ2-7; 7 bases fit TRBD2. V gave up 5 bases and J gave up 6 bases; unmatched junction bases: 7. Per the germline V gene, CDR1 is MNHEY and CDR2 is SVGAGI. The CDR3 contains 13 residues. The CDR3 loop is CASSPPGEGEQYF. The CDR3 nucleotides read TGTGCCAGCAGTCCCCCGGGGGAGGGCGAGCAGTACTTC.

The chain has TRBV18 and TRBJ2-5; no reliable D call. Germline V gene sequence: CDR1 KGHSH, CDR2 LQKENI. The CDR3 extends over 13 amino acids. V lost 4 bases and J lost 4, with 10 bases in between. The CDR3 protein is CASSRQTGETQYF. The DNA for the CDR3 is TGTGCCAGCTCACGCCAAACTGGAGAGACCCAGTACTTC.

This chain uses TRBV28 with TRBJ2-7, with 11 bases fitting TRBD2. CDR1 is MDHEN and CDR2 is SYDVKM in the germline V gene. The CDR3 extends over 15 amino acids. J gave up 2 bases and V 7 bases, and 7 bases lay outside the gene matches. CDR3 in DNA: TGTGCCAGCACCCTAGGACTAGCGGGTACCTACGAGCAGTACTTC. Its translation: CASTLGLAGTYEQYF.

This CDR3 reads CASSEGAGVETQYF. CDR3 nucleotide sequence: TGTGCCAGCAGTGAGGGAGCAGGGGTAGAGACCCAGTACTTC. This chain joins TRBV2 and TRBJ2-5; a weak D match, TRBD1 (6 bases). This CDR3 comprises 14 residues. V lost 3 bases to trimming and J lost 4 bases, with 12 bases between them. The germline V gene encodes CDR1 SNHLY and CDR2 FYNNEI.

The rearrangement links TRBV6-2 or TRBV6-3 to TRBJ2-1, with 8 positions matching TRBD2. Germline lookup yields CDR1 MNHEY and CDR2 SVGEGT. This CDR3 is built from 15 residues. J was trimmed by 0 bases and V by 4 bases; bases with no gene match: 2. CDR3 coding DNA: TGTGCCAGCAGTTGGGGGACTAGCTCCTACAATGAGCAGTTCTTC. The encoded protein is CASSWGTSSYNEQFF.

The J gene is TRBJ2-1, the V gene TRBV6-5, with no clear D. Germline-derived CDR1 and CDR2 are MNHEY and SVGAGI. V was trimmed by 10 bases and J by 4 bases, leaving 11 bases between them. The CDR3 is made up of 12 amino acids. The CDR3 region is CATSATYNEQFF. The CDR3 bases are TGTGCCACCAGCGCTACTTACAATGAGCAGTTCTTC.

This chain uses TRBV28 with TRBJ2-2; D remains unclear. This CDR3 region has 14 residues. With 4 bases removed from V and 0 bases from J, the gap between germline ends came to 6 bases. The germline V gene has CDR1 MDHEN and CDR2 SYDVKM. The CDR3 bases are TGTGCCAGCAGTTCCGACACGAACACCGGGGAGCTGTTTTTT. Translated: CASSSDTNTGELFF.

The rearrangement joins TRBV7-2 to TRBJ2-7; 8 bases align to TRBD2. V gave up 1 base and J gave up 0 bases; unmatched junction bases: 8. Germline V lookup: CDR1 SGHTA, CDR2 FQGNSA. The CDR3 is 17 residues long. The chain's CDR3 is CASSLGLRRGASYEQYF. CDR3 in DNA: TGTGCCAGCAGCTTAGGTCTAAGGCGGGGGGCCTCCTACGAGCAGTACTTC.

The chain combines TRBV24-1 with TRBJ1-5, with unresolved D. This CDR3 is built from 13 residues. Trimming pared 5 bases from V and 2 bases from J, leaving 6 bases between. Germline V lookup: CDR1 KGHDR, CDR2 SFDVKD. The CDR3 DNA sequence: TGTGCCACCAGTGGTGTAGGCAATCAGCCCCAGCATTTT. Protein: CATSGVGNQPQHF.

V usage is TRBV7-2 and J usage is TRBJ1-1, with 9 bases fitting TRBD1. V was clipped by 5 bases and J by 1 base; unmatched bases: 8. Per germline, CDR1 SGHTA and CDR2 FQGNSA. This CDR3 comprises 16 residues. The CDR3 DNA follows: TGTGCCAGCAGCCCCCCGGGACAGGGATGGAACACTGAAGCTTTCTTT. This encodes CASSPPGQGWNTEAFF.

The gene calls are TRBV6-2 or TRBV6-3 and TRBJ1-5, with D possibly TRBD1 on 5 matching bases. The CDR3 length is 16 residues. Germline assignment: CDR1 MNHEY and CDR2 SVGEGT. Deletions cut 0 bases from V and 7 bases from J, with 16 bases between. The CDR3 sequence is CASSYSLAGPWQPQHF. The DNA for the CDR3 is TGTGCCAGCAGTTACTCTTTGGCAGGGCCTTGGCAGCCCCAGCATTTT.

The chain couples TRBV5-1 to TRBJ1-4, with D tentatively TRBD1 (5 bases). Trimming cost V 0 bases and J 5 bases, with 11 bases left between them. The length of the CDR3 is 15 residues. From germline, CDR1 is SGHRS and CDR2 YFSETQ. CDR3 sequence: CASSLGAGPNEKLFF. CDR3 DNA: TGCGCCAGCAGCTTGGGGGCAGGGCCGAATGAAAAACTGTTTTTT.

This sequence joins TRBV28 and TRBJ2-3; maybe TRBD1 (5 bases). Germline V gene sequence: CDR1 MDHEN, CDR2 SYDVKM. The CDR3 is made up of 12 amino acids. V shed 2 bases and J shed 7 bases, with 7 bases lying between them. CDR3 loop: CASSLKGHTQYF. The DNA of the CDR3 is TGTGCCAGCAGTTTAAAGGGGCATACGCAGTATTTT.

This rearrangement joins TRBV29-1 to TRBJ2-7; D might be TRBD1 (5 bases). The CDR3 has 14 amino acids. Germline loops: CDR1 SQVTM, CDR2 ANQGSEA. Deletions cut 7 bases from V and 0 bases from J, with 16 bases between. CDR3 in DNA: TGCAGCGCCTCTAACAGGCCTAGCTCCTACGAGCAGTACTTC. This encodes CSASNRPSSYEQYF.

This sequence joins TRBV2 and TRBJ1-4, with D tentatively TRBD1 (5 bases). The CDR3 consists of 16 residues. V was shortened by 5 bases and J by 3 bases, with 16 bases between the two germline ends. Germline CDR1 reads SNHLY; CDR2 reads FYNNEI. The CDR3 nucleotides are TGTGCCAGCAGTAGGGGACTCCCCGGCCCTAATGAAAAACTGTTTTTT. Encoded protein: CASSRGLPGPNEKLFF.

This sequence joins TRBV11-2 and TRBJ2-1; 7 bases are shared with TRBD2. Germline V lookup: CDR1 SGHAT, CDR2 FQNNGV. The V segment lost 7 bases and the J segment 0 bases; nucleotides outside the gene matches: 9. There are 16 residues in the CDR3. DNA of the CDR3: TGTGCCAGCACCCTCCCCGGGAGGAGCTCCTACAATGAGCAGTTCTTC. Its translation: CASTLPGRSSYNEQFF.

V gene TRBV18 combines with J gene TRBJ1-1, with TRBD1 as a possible D gene (5 bases). The V gene's germline CDR1 is KGHSH and CDR2 LQKENI. V was pared by 3 bases and J by 7 bases, with 12 bases between. This CDR3 spans 13 amino acids. The CDR3 spells CASSPSGGVEAFF. The CDR3 DNA is TGTGCCAGCTCACCCTCCGGGGGTGTTGAAGCTTTCTTT.

This clone was counted a single time. The chain links TRBV29-1 to TRBJ1-1, with D possibly TRBD1 on 6 matching bases. CDR3 length equals 13 residues. Trimming left V 3 bases short and J 0 bases short, with 8 bases between. Germline CDR1 and CDR2: SQVTM and ANQGSEA. For the CDR3, the DNA is TGCAGCGTTGATGGACAGCTGAACACTGAAGCTTTCTTT. This sequence encodes CSVDGQLNTEAFF.

The chain uses TRBV18 and TRBJ2-3; 8 nucleotides match TRBD2. The CDR3 is 16 residues long. CDR1 is KGHSH and CDR2 is LQKENI in the germline V gene. V gave up 1 base and J gave up 2 bases; unmatched junction bases: 5. The CDR3 protein is CASSPRGGGTTDTQYF. The CDR3 DNA reads as TGTGCCAGCTCACCACGTGGCGGGGGGACCACAGATACGCAGTATTTT.

The gene calls are TRBV12-3 or TRBV12-4 and TRBJ2-5, with a weak D call TRBD1 (5 bases). The CDR3 sequence is 12 residues long. The V end was cut by 6 bases, the J end by 4 bases, with 9 bases between. The CDR3 spells CASRQAGETQYF. The DNA of the CDR3 is TGTGCCAGCAGACAGGCAGGAGAGACCCAGTACTTC.

V and J are TRBV27 and TRBJ2-7; perhaps TRBD2 as D (5 bases). This CDR3 has 14 amino acids. The ends were cut back, 3 bases at V and 0 bases at J, with 9 bases in the middle. Germline V lookup: CDR1 MNHEY, CDR2 SMNVEV (reference sequence). The DNA of the CDR3 is TGTGCCAGCAGTTTGGGAGACTTCTCCTACGAGCAGTACTTC. Its translation: CASSLGDFSYEQYF.